The entry below gives a single TCR beta chain sequence along with its context. This specimen comes from a study of blood T cell repertoires in COVID-19. This CDR3 comprises 15 residues. V trimming: 5 bases; J trimming: 5 bases; junction bases outside the gene matches: 9. From germline, CDR1 is GTSNPN and CDR2 SVGIG (reference sequence). Assay: immunoSEQ multiplex PCR; the TCRdb copy retains only in-frame clones and omits some. Among hundreds of thousands of clones, 80% were seen once, and the ten largest hold 7% to 8.5%. This sequence joins TRBV30 and TRBJ2-5; 12 nucleotides agree with TRBD1. The TCR was taken from a woman aged 40 to 50 with acute COVID-19. Sequenced sample: PBMCs or T cells enriched from blood (not recorded which). CDR3 loop: CAWGTGTGGSETQYF. For the CDR3, the DNA is TGTGCCTGGGGCACCGGGACAGGGGGCTCGGAGACCCAGTACTTC. The full variable domain, in which reference TRBV30 and TRBJ2-5 provide the parts outside the CDR3, is SQTIHQWPATLVQPVGSPLSLECTVEGTSNPNLYWYRQAAGRGLQLLFYSVGIGQISSEVPQNLSASRPQDRQFILSSKKLLLSDSGFYLCAWGTGTGGSETQYFGPGTRLLVL.